Ten or more counts support the clone carrying this TCR beta chain. Germline and genes: mouse. From the germline J gene comes the end of the CDR3, since the read stops 4 residues before it. Germline V gene lookup returns CDR1 NNHNN and CDR2 SYGAGS (reference sequence). CDR3 length: 13 residues. The data were obtained in a study of CD8+ T cells in alopecia areata. On the basis of CD4, CD8alpha, NKG2D, NKG2ACE and other markers, pooled cutaneous lymph node cells were sorted. Reverse transcribed after extraction, RNA yielded cDNA as the sequencing template. Data came from immunoSEQ multiplex PCR; TCRdb stores just in-frame clones and leaves some out. This sample carries around 1,700 clones, none of them present only once.

The J gene is TRBJ2-7, the V gene TRBV13-2; 7 bases match TRBD2. The sample taken for sequencing was CD8+ T cells sorted from a lymph node. This TCR came from a C3H/HeJ mouse with alopecia areata. The strain's MHC haplotype is H2-k. The CDR3: CASGDPGGYEQYF. The CDR3 DNA, read in part, is TGTGCCAGCGGTGATCCTGGGGGATAT.